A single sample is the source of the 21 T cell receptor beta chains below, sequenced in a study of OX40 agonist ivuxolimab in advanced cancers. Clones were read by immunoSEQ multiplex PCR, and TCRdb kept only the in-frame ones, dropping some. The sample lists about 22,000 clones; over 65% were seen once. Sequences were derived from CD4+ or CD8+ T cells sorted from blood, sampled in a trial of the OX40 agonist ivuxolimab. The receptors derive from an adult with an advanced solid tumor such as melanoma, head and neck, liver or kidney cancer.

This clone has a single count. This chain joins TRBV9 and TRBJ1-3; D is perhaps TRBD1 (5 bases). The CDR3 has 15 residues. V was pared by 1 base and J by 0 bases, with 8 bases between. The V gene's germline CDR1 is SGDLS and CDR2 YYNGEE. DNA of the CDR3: TGTGCCAGCAGCGTACAGGGTCTCTCTGGAAACACCATATATTTT. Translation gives CASSVQGLSGNTIYF.

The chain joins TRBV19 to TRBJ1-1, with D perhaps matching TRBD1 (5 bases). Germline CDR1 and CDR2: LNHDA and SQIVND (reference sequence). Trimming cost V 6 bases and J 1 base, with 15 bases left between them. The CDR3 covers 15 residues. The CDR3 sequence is CASSLDWGENTEAFF. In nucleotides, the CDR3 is TGTGCCAGTAGCCTAGACTGGGGGGAGAACACTGAAGCTTTCTTT. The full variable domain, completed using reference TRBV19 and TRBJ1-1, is DGGITQSPKYLFRKEGQNVTLSCEQNLNHDAMYWYRQDPGQGLRLIYYSQIVNDFQKGDIAEGYSVSREKKESFPLTVTSAQKNPTAFYLCASSLDWGENTEAFFGQGTRLTVV.

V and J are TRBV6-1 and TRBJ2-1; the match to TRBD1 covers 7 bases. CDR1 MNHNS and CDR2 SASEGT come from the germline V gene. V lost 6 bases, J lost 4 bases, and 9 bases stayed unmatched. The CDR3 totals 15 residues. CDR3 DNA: TGTGCCAGCAGGGACGACAGGGTTTCGTACAATGAGCAGTTCTTC. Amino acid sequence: CASRDDRVSYNEQFF.

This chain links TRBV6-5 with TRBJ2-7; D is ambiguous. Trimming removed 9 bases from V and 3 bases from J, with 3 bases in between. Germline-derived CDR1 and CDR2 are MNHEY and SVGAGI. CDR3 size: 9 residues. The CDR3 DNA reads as TGTGCCAGTAGCTACGAGCAGTACTTC. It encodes CASSYEQYF.

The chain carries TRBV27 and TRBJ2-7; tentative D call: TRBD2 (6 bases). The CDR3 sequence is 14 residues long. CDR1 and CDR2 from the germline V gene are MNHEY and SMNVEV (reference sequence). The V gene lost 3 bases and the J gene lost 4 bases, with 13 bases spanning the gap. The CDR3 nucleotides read TGTGCCAGCAGTTTTGGAGGGCTATCGTACGAGCAGTACTTC. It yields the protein CASSFGGLSYEQYF.

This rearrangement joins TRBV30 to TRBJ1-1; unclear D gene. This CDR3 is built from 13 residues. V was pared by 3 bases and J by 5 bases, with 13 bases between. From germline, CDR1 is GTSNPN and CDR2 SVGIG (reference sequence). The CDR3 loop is CAWSVEGGTEAFF. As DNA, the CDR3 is TGTGCCTGGAGCGTTGAAGGAGGAACTGAAGCTTTCTTT.

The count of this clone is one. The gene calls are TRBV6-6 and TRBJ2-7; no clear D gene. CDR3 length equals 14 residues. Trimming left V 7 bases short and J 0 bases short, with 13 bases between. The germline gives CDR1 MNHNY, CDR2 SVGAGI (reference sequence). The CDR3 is CASKSGRYSYEQYF. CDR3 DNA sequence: TGTGCCAGCAAATCCGGACGGTACTCCTACGAGCAGTACTTC.

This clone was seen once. The DNA of the CDR3 is TGTGCCAGCAGTGAGTCTAGTCTGACAAGAGGGACCTACAATGAGCAGTTCTTC. This codes for CASSESSLTRGTYNEQFF. This chain joins TRBV6-4 and TRBJ2-1; possibly TRBD2 for D (5 bases). CDR1 and CDR2 from the germline V gene are MRHNA and SNTAGT. Trimming took 3 bases from V and 2 from J, leaving 20 bases between them. The CDR3 totals 18 residues.

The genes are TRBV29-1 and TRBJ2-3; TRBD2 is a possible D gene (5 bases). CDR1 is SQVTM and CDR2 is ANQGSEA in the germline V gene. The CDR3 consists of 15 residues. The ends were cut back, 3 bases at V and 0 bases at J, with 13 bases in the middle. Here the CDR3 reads CSVDGAEPSTDTQYF. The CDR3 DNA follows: TGCAGCGTTGACGGAGCGGAACCCAGCACAGATACGCAGTATTTT.

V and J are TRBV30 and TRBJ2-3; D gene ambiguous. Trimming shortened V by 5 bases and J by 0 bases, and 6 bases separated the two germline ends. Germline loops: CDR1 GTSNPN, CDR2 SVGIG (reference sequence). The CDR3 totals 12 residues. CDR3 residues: CAWSGSTDTQYF. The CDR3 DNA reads TGTGCCTGGTCGGGCAGCACAGATACGCAGTATTTT.

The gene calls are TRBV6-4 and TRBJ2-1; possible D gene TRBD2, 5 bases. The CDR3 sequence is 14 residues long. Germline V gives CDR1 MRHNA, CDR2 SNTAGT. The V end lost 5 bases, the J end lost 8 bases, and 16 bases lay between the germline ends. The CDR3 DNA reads TGTGCCAGCAGTCTCGGGAATTCTGGTGATGAGCAGTTCTTC. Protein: CASSLGNSGDEQFF.

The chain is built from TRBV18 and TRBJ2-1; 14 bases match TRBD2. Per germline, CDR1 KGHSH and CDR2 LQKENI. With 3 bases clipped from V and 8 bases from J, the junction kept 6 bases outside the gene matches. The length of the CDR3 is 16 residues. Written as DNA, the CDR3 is TGTGCCAGCTCACCCCTTCCGGGACTAGCGGGAGATGAGCAGTTCTTC. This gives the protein CASSPLPGLAGDEQFF.

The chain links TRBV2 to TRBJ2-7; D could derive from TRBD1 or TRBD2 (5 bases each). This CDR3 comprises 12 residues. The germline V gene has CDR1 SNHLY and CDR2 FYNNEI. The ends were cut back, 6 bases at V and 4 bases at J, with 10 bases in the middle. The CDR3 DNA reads TGTGCCAGCAGGGGGGACCCTTACGAGCAGTACTTC. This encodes CASRGDPYEQYF.

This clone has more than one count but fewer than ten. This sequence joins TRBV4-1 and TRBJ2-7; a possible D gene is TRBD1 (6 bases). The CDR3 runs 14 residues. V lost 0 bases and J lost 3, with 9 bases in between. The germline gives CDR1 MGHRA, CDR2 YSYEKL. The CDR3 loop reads CASSQDQGFYEQYF. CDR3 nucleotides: TGCGCCAGCAGCCAAGATCAGGGGTTCTACGAGCAGTACTTC.

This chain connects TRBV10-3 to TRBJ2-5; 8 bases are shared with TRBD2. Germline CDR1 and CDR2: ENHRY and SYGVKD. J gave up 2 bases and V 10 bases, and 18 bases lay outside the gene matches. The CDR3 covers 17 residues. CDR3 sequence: CANLPRVLPSGQETQYF. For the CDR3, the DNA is TGTGCCAACCTCCCCCGTGTCCTCCCTAGCGGGCAAGAGACCCAGTACTTC.

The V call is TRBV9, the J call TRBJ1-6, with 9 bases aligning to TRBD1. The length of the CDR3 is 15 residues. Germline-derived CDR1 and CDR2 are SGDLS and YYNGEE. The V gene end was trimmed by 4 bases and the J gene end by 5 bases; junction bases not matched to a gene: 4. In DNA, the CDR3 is TGTGCCAGCAGCACGACAGGGGGAGATAATTCACCCCTCCACTTT. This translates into CASSTTGGDNSPLHF.

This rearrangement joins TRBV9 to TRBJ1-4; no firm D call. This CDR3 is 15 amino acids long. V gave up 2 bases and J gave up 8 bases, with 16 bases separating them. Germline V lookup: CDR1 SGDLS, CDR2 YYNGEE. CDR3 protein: CASSVEGVTGEKLFF. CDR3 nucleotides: TGTGCCAGCAGCGTGGAGGGCGTAACGGGGGAAAAACTGTTTTTT.

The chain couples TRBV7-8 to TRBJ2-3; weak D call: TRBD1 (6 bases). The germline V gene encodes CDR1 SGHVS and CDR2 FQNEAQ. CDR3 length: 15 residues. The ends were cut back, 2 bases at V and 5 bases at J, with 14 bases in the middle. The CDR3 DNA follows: TGTGCCAGCAGCTTAACCTCAGGGGCGGGAGATACGCAGTATTTT. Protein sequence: CASSLTSGAGDTQYF.

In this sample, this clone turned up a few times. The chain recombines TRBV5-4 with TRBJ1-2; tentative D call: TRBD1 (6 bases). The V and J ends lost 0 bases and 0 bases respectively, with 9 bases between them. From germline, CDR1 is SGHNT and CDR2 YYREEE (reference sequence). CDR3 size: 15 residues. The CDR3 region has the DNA TGTGCCAGCAGCTTGGCAGGGGCCCCTAACTATGGCTACACCTTC. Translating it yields CASSLAGAPNYGYTF. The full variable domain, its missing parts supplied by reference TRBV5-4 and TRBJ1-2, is ETGVTQSPTHLIKTRGQQVTLRCSSQSGHNTVSWYQQALGQGPQFIFQYYREEENGRGNFPPRFSGLQFPNYSSELNVNALELDDSALYLCASSLAGAPNYGYTFGSGTRLTVV.

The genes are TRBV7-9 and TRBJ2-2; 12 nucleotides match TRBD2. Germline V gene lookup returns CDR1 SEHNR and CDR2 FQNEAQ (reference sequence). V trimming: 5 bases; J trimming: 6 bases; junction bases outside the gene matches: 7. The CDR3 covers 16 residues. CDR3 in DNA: TGTGCCAGCAGCCCTCGACTAGCGGGAGATGCCGGGGAGCTGTTTTTT. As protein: CASSPRLAGDAGELFF.

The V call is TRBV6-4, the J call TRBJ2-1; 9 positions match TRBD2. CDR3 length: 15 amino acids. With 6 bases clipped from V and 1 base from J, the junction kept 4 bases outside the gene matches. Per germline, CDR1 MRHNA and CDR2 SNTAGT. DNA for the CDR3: TGTGCCAGCAGCTTTCTAGCGGGATCCTACAATGAGCAGTTCTTC. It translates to CASSFLAGSYNEQFF.